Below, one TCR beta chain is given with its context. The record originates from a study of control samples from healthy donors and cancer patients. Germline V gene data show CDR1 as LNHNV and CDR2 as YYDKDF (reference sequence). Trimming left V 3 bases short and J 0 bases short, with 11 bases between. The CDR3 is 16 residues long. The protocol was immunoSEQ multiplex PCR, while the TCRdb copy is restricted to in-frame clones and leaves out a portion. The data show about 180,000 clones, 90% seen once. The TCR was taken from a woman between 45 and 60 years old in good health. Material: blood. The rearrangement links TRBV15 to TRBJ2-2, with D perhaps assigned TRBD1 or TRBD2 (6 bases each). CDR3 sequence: CATSRLGGTNTGELFF. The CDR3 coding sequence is TGTGCCACCAGCAGGCTGGGGGGCACGAACACCGGGGAGCTGTTTTTT.